What follows are 3 T cell receptor beta chains derived from one specimen sequenced in a study of beta chain features in type 1 diabetes. Study-wide findings and caveats: Patients with Type 1 diabetes showed moderately but significantly shorter TCRB CDR3s in all four CD4+ subsets.

Isolated RNA was reverse transcribed in full, so expressed TCRB transcripts were sequenced. Assay: immunoSEQ multiplex PCR; the TCRdb copy retains only in-frame clones and omits some. Of fewer than 300,000 clones in the sample, around 20% were seen once. Their specific antigens are unknown. Material for sequencing was naive CD4+ T cells from blood. The source of these receptors is a middle-aged woman with type 1 diabetes.

The V gene is TRBV11-2, the J gene TRBJ2-3; 8 nucleotides line up with TRBD1. V lost 5 bases, J lost 0 bases, and 4 bases stayed unmatched. Germline V CDR1 and CDR2: SGHAT, FQNNGV. The CDR3 spans 15 residues. The CDR3 DNA is TGTGCCAGCAGCCCGGACAGGGTCAGCACAGATACGCAGTATTTT. It is translated as CASSPDRVSTDTQYF.

This clone has a handful of counts. The genes are TRBV7-3 and TRBJ1-1; 8 bases line up with TRBD1. The germline V gene has CDR1 SGHTA and CDR2 FQGTGA. V lost 4 bases to trimming and J lost 5 bases; unmatched junction nucleotides: 6. The CDR3 sequence is 14 residues long. DNA for the CDR3: TGTGCCAGCAGCTCCGCAGGGGGCAGAACTGAAGCTTTCTTT. Translating it yields CASSSAGGRTEAFF.

The chain employs TRBV19 and TRBJ1-6; D gene unclear. Germline-derived CDR1 and CDR2 are LNHDA and SQIVND (reference sequence). This CDR3 contains 16 residues. The germline V and J ends were trimmed by 8 bases and 13 bases, with 27 bases remaining between them. This CDR3 reads CASAQRTPRQHSPLHF. CDR3 sequence (DNA): TGTGCCAGTGCCCAACGAACGCCCAGGCAGCACTCGCCCCTCCACTTT.